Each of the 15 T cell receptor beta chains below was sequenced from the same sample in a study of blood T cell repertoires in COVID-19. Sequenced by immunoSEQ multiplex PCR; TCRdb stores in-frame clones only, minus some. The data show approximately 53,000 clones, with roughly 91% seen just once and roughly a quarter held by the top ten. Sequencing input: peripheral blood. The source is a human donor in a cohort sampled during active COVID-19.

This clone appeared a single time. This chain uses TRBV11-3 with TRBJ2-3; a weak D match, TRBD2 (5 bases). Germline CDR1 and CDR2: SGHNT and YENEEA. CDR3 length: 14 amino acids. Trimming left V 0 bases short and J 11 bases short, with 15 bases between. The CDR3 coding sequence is TGTGCCAGCAGCTTAGATGGCGGCAGCGGCGGGCAGTATTTT. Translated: CASSLDGGSGGQYF.

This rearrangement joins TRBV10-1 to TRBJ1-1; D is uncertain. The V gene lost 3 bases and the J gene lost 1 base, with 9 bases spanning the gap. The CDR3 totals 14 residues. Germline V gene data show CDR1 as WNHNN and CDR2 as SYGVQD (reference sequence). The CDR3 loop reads CASSEPSGNTEAFF. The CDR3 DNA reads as TGCGCCAGCAGTGAACCCTCAGGGAACACTGAAGCTTTCTTT.

CDR3 loop: CASRLREWEVETGELFF. CDR3 nucleotides: TGTGCCAGCCGCCTCAGGGAGTGGGAGGTCGAGACCGGGGAGCTGTTTTTT. The gene calls are TRBV11-2 and TRBJ2-2, with D possibly being TRBD2 (6 bases). Germline V lookup: CDR1 SGHAT, CDR2 FQNNGV. Trimming removed 8 bases from V and 5 bases from J, with 24 bases in between. CDR3 length equals 17 residues.

CDR3 sequence (DNA): TGTGCCAGCAGCCCTCTCAGAAGCGGGAGTTCAGATACGCAGTATTTT. Protein: CASSPLRSGSSDTQYF. The chain joins TRBV7-2 to TRBJ2-3; TRBD2 aligns across 8 bases. The CDR3 runs to 16 residues. The trim removed 5 bases at V and 4 bases at J, leaving 11 bases unmatched. The germline V gene encodes CDR1 SGHTA and CDR2 FQGNSA.

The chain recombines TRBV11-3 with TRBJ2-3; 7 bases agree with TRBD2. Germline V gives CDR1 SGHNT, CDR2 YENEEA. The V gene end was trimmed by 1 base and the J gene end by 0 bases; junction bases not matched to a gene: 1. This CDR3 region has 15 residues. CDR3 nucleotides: TGTGCCAGCAGCTTAGGTAGCGGGAGCACAGATACGCAGTATTTT. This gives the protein CASSLGSGSTDTQYF.

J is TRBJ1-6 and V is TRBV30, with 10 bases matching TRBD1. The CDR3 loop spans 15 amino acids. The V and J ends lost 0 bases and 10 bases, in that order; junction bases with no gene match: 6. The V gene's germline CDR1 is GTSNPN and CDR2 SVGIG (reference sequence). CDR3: CAWSVAGTGASPLHF. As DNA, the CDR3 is TGTGCCTGGAGTGTTGCAGGGACAGGGGCCTCACCCCTCCACTTT.

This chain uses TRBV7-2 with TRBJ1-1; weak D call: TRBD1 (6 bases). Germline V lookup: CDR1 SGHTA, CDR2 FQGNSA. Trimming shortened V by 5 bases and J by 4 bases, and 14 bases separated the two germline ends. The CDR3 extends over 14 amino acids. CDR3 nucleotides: TGTGCCAGCAGCCCCCAGGGAGGGGGCACTGAAGCTTTCTTT. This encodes CASSPQGGGTEAFF.

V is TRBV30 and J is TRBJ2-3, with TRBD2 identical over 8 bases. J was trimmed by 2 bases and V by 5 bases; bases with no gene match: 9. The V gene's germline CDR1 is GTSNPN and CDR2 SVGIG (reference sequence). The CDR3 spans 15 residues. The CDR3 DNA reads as TGTGCCTGGTCCCGGGGGGGCCGGAACACAGATACGCAGTATTTT. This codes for CAWSRGGRNTDTQYF.

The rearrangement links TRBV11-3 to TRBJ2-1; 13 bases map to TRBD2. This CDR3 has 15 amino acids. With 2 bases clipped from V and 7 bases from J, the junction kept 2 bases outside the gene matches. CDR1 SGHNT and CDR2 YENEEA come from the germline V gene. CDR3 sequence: CASSLRTSGSNEQFF. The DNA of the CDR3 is TGTGCCAGCAGCTTAAGGACTAGCGGGAGTAATGAGCAGTTCTTC.

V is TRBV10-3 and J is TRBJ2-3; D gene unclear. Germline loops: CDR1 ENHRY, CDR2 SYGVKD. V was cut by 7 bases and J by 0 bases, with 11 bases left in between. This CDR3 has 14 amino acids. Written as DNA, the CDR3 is TGTGCCATCAAGGAACCCGGGAGCACAGATACGCAGTATTTT. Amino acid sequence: CAIKEPGSTDTQYF.

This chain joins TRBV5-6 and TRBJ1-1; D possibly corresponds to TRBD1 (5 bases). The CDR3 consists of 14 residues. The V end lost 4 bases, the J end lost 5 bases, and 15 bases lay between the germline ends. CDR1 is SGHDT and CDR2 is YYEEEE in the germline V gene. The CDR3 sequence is CASSPRRGGTEAFF. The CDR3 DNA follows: TGTGCCAGCAGCCCCCGGCGGGGGGGAACTGAAGCTTTCTTT.

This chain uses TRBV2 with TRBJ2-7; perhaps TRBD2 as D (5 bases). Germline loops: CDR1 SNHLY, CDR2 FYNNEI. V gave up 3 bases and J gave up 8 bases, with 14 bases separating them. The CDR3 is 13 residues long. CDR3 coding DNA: TGTGCCAGCAGTGACAACAATGCTAGCAAGCAGTACGTC. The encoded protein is CASSDNNASKQYV.

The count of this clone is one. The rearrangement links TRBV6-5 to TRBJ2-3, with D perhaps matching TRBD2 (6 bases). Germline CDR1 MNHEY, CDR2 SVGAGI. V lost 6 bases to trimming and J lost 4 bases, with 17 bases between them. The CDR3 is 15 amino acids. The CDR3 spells CASRRRGPQADTQYF. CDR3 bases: TGTGCCAGCAGACGGCGGGGCCCGCAGGCAGATACGCAGTATTTT.

The CDR3 here is CASNPTGKNTEAFF. The CDR3 nucleotides read TGTGCCAGTAATCCGACAGGGAAGAACACTGAAGCTTTCTTT. The rearrangement links TRBV19 to TRBJ1-1, with 7 bases aligning to TRBD1. V gave up 7 bases and J gave up 1 base; unmatched junction bases: 6. Germline lookup yields CDR1 LNHDA and CDR2 SQIVND (reference sequence). The CDR3 loop spans 14 amino acids.

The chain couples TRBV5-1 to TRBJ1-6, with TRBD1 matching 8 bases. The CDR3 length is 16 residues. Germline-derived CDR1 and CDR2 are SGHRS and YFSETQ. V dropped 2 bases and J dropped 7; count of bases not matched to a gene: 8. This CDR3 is CASSFGQGLNNSPLHF. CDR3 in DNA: TGCGCCAGCAGCTTCGGACAGGGATTAAACAATTCACCCCTCCACTTT.